Listed here are 2 T cell receptor beta chains from one sample, sequenced in a study of T-cell memory formation after mild COVID-19. TCRdb re-derived calls from the 5' RACE reads in MiXCR, one entry per CDR3 protein. The table shows 100,000 to 150,000 distinct CDR3 sequences, with approximately 5.9% occurring only once. The specimen sequenced was PBMCs or a T cell subset sorted from them (not recorded which). Every receptor here comes from an adult woman who had mild COVID-19 (a few samples of this study predate the infection). Cell type and time point are not known.

The chain joins TRBV12-3 or TRBV12-4 to TRBJ1-3; weak D call: TRBD1 (6 bases). This CDR3 has 15 residues. The germline V and J ends were trimmed by 3 bases and 1 base, with 10 bases remaining between them. DNA for the CDR3: TGTGCCAGCAGTTTGGGACACCCTTCTGGAAACACCATATATTTT. It specifies CASSLGHPSGNTIYF.

This clonotype occurred many times. The rearrangement links TRBV5-1 to TRBJ1-6, with D unclear. Between the trimmed V and J ends, which lost 0 bases and 10 bases, there was a span of 14 bases. Per the germline V gene, CDR1 is SGHRS and CDR2 is YFSETQ. The CDR3 loop spans 15 amino acids. This CDR3 reads CASSLARPGWSPLHF. DNA of the CDR3: TGCGCCAGCAGCTTGGCCAGGCCCGGGTGGTCACCCCTCCACTTT.